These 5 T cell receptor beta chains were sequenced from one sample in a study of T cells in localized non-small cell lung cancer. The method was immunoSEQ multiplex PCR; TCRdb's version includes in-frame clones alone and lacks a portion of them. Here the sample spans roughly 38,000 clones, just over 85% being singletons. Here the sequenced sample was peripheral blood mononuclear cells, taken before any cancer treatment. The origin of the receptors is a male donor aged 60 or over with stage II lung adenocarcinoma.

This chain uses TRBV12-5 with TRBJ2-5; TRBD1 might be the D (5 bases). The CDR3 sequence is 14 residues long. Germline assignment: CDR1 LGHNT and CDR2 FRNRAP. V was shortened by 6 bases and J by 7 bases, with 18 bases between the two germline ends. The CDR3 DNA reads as TGTGCTAGTGGCCTTGACAGCACCCCGGGGACCCAGTACTTC. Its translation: CASGLDSTPGTQYF.

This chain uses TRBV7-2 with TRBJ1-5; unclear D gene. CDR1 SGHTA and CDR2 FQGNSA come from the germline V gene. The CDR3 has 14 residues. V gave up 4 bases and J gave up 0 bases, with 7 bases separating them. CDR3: CASSSTYSNQPQHF. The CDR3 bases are TGTGCCAGCAGCTCGACCTATAGCAATCAGCCCCAGCATTTT.

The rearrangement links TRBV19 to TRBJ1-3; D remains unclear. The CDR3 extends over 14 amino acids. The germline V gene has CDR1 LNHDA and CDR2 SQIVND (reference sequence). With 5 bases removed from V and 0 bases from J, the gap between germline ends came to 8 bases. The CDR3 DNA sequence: TGTGCCAGTAGTTCCGGAGCCTCTGGAAACACCATATATTTT. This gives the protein CASSSGASGNTIYF. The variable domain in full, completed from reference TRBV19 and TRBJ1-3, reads DGGITQSPKYLFRKEGQNVTLSCEQNLNHDAMYWYRQDPGQGLRLIYYSQIVNDFQKGDIAEGYSVSREKKESFPLTVTSAQKNPTAFYLCASSSGASGNTIYFGEGSWLTVV.

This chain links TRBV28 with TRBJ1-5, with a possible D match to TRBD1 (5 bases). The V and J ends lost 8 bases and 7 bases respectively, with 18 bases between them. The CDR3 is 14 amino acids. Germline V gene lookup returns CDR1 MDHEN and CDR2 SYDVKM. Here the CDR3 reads CASRGGGGGQPQHF. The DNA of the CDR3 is TGTGCCAGCCGGGGGGGAGGAGGAGGACAGCCCCAGCATTTT. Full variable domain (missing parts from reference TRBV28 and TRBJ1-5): DVKVTQSSRYLVKRTGEKVFLECVQDMDHENMFWYRQDPGLGLRLIYFSYDVKMKEKGDIPEGYSVSREKKERFSLILESASTNQTSMYLCASRGGGGGQPQHFGDGTRLSIL.

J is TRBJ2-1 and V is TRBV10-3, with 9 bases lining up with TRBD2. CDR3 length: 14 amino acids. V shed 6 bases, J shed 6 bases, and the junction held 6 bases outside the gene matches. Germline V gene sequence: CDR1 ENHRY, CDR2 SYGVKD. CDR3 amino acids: CAIRNSGSLNEQFF. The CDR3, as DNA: TGTGCCATCAGGAATAGCGGGAGCCTCAATGAGCAGTTCTTC.